The 5 T cell receptor beta chains presented below share a single source sample, sequenced in a study of shared clonotypes between healthy human individuals. The protocol was immunoSEQ multiplex PCR, while the TCRdb copy is restricted to in-frame clones and leaves out a portion. The sample consists of about 2 million clones, 95% of them appearing once. The source material was naive CD4+ T cells sorted from blood. Subset indicated: CD45RA+ positively selected. The receptors originated from a young man in good health.

The chain carries TRBV11-2 and TRBJ2-7, with TRBD1 matching 7 bases. V trimming: 5 bases; J trimming: 5 bases; junction bases outside the gene matches: 3. This CDR3 spans 12 amino acids. Germline values: CDR1 SGHAT, CDR2 FQNNGV. For the CDR3, the DNA is TGTGCCAGCAGCCTCACAGGGGACGAGCAGTACTTC. It specifies CASSLTGDEQYF.

The gene calls are TRBV5-4 and TRBJ1-2, with TRBD1 identical over 8 bases. The germline V gene has CDR1 SGHNT and CDR2 YYREEE (reference sequence). The CDR3 totals 15 residues. V trimming: 4 bases; J trimming: 2 bases; junction bases outside the gene matches: 7. CDR3 DNA sequence: TGTGCCAGCAGCGGCGGACAGGGCTTCAACTATGGCTACACCTTC. It yields the protein CASSGGQGFNYGYTF.

The chain employs TRBV7-2 and TRBJ1-2; D gene uncertain. Germline loops: CDR1 SGHTA, CDR2 FQGNSA. V dropped 0 bases and J dropped 0 bases, with 14 bases sitting between them. This CDR3 is built from 17 residues. The CDR3 is CASSLAEGGIANYGYTF. The DNA of the CDR3 is TGTGCCAGCAGCTTAGCGGAGGGAGGGATAGCTAACTATGGCTACACCTTC.

The chain carries TRBV15 and TRBJ2-5, with 9 bases fitting TRBD1. The ends lost 5 bases at V and 4 bases at J; junction bases unmatched: 8. Germline CDR1 is LNHNV and CDR2 is YYDKDF (reference sequence). This CDR3 comprises 15 residues. The CDR3 nucleotides are TGTGCCACCAGCCCAGGGGACAGGGTACTAGAGACCCAGTACTTC. Protein: CATSPGDRVLETQYF.

The chain links TRBV6-5 to TRBJ1-6; tentatively, D is TRBD1 (5 bases). This CDR3 has 15 amino acids. The germline V gene encodes CDR1 MNHEY and CDR2 SVGAGI. Trimming cost V 4 bases and J 1 base, with 8 bases left between them. CDR3 amino acids: CASSWAGSYNSPLHF. The CDR3, as DNA: TGTGCCAGCAGTTGGGCAGGGTCCTATAATTCACCCCTCCACTTT.